This T cell receptor beta chain came from a study of post-analysis software for immune sequencing data. Worth noting for this clonotype: The antigen is undetermined.

Overall study findings and caveats: The study found TRBV5-6, TRBV5-1 and TRBV20-1 among roughly 5 TRBV segments more frequent in patients than controls. Multiple sclerosis patients had significantly lower normalized Chao1 diversity than controls. Samples from one preparation batch, clustered by F measure, grouped strongly together.

The junction had 5 bases not matched to a gene; V was cut back by 9 bases and J by 3 bases. This CDR3 is 14 amino acids long. Germline V gives CDR1 KGHDR, CDR2 SFDVKD. Unique molecular identifiers were present in the TCR beta cDNA libraries. Once roughly 0.85 to 11 million T cells were used, hundreds of thousands of cDNA molecules resulted. TCRdb independently ran MiXCR on the PCR reads; one entry per CDR3 protein. Here the sample spans a few hundred thousand distinct CDR3 sequences, less than 40% being singletons. The sequenced material came from blood. The J gene is TRBJ2-2, the V gene TRBV24-1; TRBD2 matches 8 bases. This receptor was taken from a girl aged 2 to 10 with multiple sclerosis. As DNA, the CDR3 is TGTGCCACCTCGACTAGCGAGCACACCGGGGAGCTGTTTTTT. This codes for CATSTSEHTGELFF.